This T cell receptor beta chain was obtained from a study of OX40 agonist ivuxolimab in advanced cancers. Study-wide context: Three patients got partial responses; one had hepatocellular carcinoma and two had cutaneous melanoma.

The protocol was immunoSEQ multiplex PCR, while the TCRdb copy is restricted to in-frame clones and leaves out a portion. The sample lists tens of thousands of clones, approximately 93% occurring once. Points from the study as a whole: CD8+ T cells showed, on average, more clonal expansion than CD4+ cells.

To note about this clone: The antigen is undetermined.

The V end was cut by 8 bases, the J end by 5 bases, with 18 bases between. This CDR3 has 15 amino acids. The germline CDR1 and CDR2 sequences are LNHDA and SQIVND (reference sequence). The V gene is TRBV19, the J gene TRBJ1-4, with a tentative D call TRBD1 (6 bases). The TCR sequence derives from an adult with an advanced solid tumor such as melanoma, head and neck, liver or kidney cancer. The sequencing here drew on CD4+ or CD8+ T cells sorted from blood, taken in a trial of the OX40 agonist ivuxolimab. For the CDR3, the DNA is TGTGCCAGTTCTCCCTACGACAGGTTCAATGAAAAACTGTTTTTT. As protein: CASSPYDRFNEKLFF.